This T cell receptor (beta chain) came from a study of cytomegalovirus exposure and HLA in healthy donors (dated by TCRdb to between 2016 and 2019). Background for the entire study: An earlier analysis of several hundred of the donors reported approximately 290 Gb of sequence data and 120 million or so unique TCR beta sequences from around 200 million T cells. An early release covering over 500 HLA-typed donors comprised approximately 300 gigabases of sequencing data and around 86 million unique TCR sequences. Among the roughly 400 genotyped donors, more than 70% belonged to the genetic ancestry cluster associated with self-reported Caucasian donors. The study was designed to test whether signatures of past pathogen exposure could be identified by cataloging public T cell receptors. The study used immunosequencing to profile the T cell repertoires of approximately 640 subjects and linked those repertoires to cytomegalovirus serostatus. A separate validation cohort of 90 to 150 different subjects was used in addition to the approximately 700-subject first cohort. To predict cytomegalovirus infection status, the study brought together high-throughput TCR immunosequencing, statistical association of individual TCRs with disease status, and machine learning. A later analysis re-examined previously published TCR beta repertoires from just over 650 donors and added high-resolution HLA genotyping to investigate patterns of TCR occurrence. In the later analysis, no new phenotypic data were used to find candidate immune exposures; instead, reliance was placed on TCR beta sequences and their occurrence across donors. An earlier analysis of approximately 500 of the donors applied high-throughput TCR beta sequencing to assess whether each TCR beta V gene segment acted as functional or pseudogenic. Donor age, sex, ethnicity and CMV serostatus were compiled together with the repertoire data. In a later genetic analysis, genome-wide SNP genotypes for about three fifths of the roughly 670 donors were used, and that subset was treated as a discovery cohort. Every discovery cohort repertoire had been produced on one sequencing platform. HLA typing covered class I and class II loci at four-digit resolution. The number of typed donors differed by locus: about 620-640 for A, B, C, DRB1 and DQB1; 500 to 550 for DQA1; some 610 for DPA1; and about 450 for DPB1. About five DR-DQ haplotypes were handled as single units for association and clustering because linkage in the cohort was strong. On average, 235,054 unique TCR beta nucleotide sequences were sequenced per donor among several hundred genotyped donors of the cohort, with roughly 19% of those sequences being non-productive.

The cohort was made up of about 670 healthy bone marrow donors. At the time of sampling, every cohort member was nominally healthy, though immune exposures that went unrecorded were likely present. The donor tested CMV seronegative and was one of the 352 seronegative cohort members. Each donor provided a peripheral blood sample, and peripheral blood mononuclear cells were used for TCR beta sequencing. Genomic DNA extraction from the blood cell samples was performed with the Qiagen DNeasy Blood Extraction Kit. The library was prepared using the immunoSEQ multiplex PCR assay. For the multiplex PCR, a mixture combining 60 forward primers for TCR Vbeta segments and 13 reverse primers for TCR Jbeta segments was used. A multiplex PCR assay on genomic DNA amplified the CDR3 region of rearranged TCR beta genes. The Illumina HiSeq System was used to sequence the amplified TCR beta libraries as 87-base-pair reads. For the original study's pipeline: A later analysis counted approximately 74 million unique TCR beta chains across the approximately 700 repertoires, and 10 million to 11 million of these chains were shared by at least two donors. Raw reads were error-corrected and collapsed into unique sequences with a nearest-neighbor algorithm that merged closely related sequences to remove PCR and sequencing errors. CDR3 sequences were aligned to IMGT reference sequences to assign V, D and J gene segments. For a sequence to be retained, a match of at least six nucleotides was required to both a V gene segment and a J gene segment. Rearrangements were called productive when the CDR3 lacked stop codons and stayed in frame with V and J; all others were non-productive. Following IMGT convention, CDR3 was defined as the stretch from the second conserved V-encoded cysteine up to the conserved J-encoded phenylalanine. The earlier analysis of 500 to 650 of the donors excluded any sequence lacking an unambiguous match to a single V gene segment. In an earlier analysis of approximately 560 of the donors, a V segment was called functional when productive rearrangements were above 56.7%, and segregating when the standard deviation between donors exceeded 5%. To diagnose cytomegalovirus status from the catalog of TCR beta chain sequences, a statistical classification framework was built. In a later analysis, V and J genes were assigned by comparing TCR nucleotide sequences against IMGT/GENE-DB human TR gene sequences. In a later analysis, CDR3 sequences and most-parsimonious VDJ recombination scenarios were assigned using the TCRdist pipeline. In a later analysis, each TCR beta chain was defined by its CDR3 amino acid sequence together with its V-gene family, and reads lacking a unique V-gene family were excluded. A later analysis removed nearly 600 highly shared, low-generation-probability nucleotide sequences to deal with suspected cross-contamination and a sequencing artifact. For each public chain, a later analysis derived a clonal expansion index from normalized ranks of inferred template counts within each repertoire. In a later analysis, generation probabilities were computed using a VDJ recombination model fitted to out-of-frame rearrangements, and the results were checked against IGoR. In a later analysis, TCR-TCR, TCR-HLA and TCR-CMV co-occurrence was scored with hypergeometric tests, and a repertoire-size bias correction was applied to TCR pairs. False discovery rates were estimated in a later analysis by permuting HLA or CMV assignments 20 times. In a later analysis, co-occurring TCRs were grouped with DBSCAN, and TCRdist sequence similarity was added when clustering was performed within HLA-allele-positive subsets. Co-occurrence clustering excluded repertoires with fewer than 30,000 or more than 120,000 public chains, plus five with anomalous nucleotide sharing. TCRdb's version of the immuneACCESS table is confined to in-frame rearrangements and falls short of the full clone set. An unresolved V gene accounts for under half of the shortfall where checked; the remainder is of unknown origin. V, J and clone size are taken as reported in that table, and D and trimming were inferred from the DNA itself. The sample data list just over 200,000 clones, and approximately 85% of these were observed just once. The ten largest clonotypes hold about 2.5% of the sample.

This clone was detected only once. Which antigen it targets is not known. No clone much larger than this one lies a single base away; base qualities are absent. Findings and caveats that apply to the study as a whole: According to the authors, the approach could potentially be generalized to other disease states and immunological phenotypes. In a later analysis, some 17,000 TCR beta sequences were associated with specific HLA alleles at a false discovery rate of 0.05. When HLA alleles, especially DR and DQ, strongly co-occurred, TCR associations were difficult to assign to individual alleles. Because HLA typing was missing for some donors at each locus, association tests included only the typed subset. A later analysis found that TCR association rates varied across HLA loci, with DRB1 alleles showing the most associated TCRs and HLA-C alleles the fewest. A further reported finding was that TCR beta sequences accurately predicted the HLA-A and HLA-B alleles for most subjects in the first cohort. While some public TCRs were present in many individuals, most TCR sequences turned up only very rarely across donors. Roughly uniform sequencing depth across donors was assumed in presence/absence analyses, although this assumption may not hold. A few of the identified cytomegalovirus-associated TCR beta chains were confirmed in vitro to be specific for cytomegalovirus antigens. In a later analysis, most CMV-associated TCR beta chains were found to appear HLA-restricted, with HLA associations seemingly driven largely by CMV exposure. Because the 87-base-pair reads could not distinguish some IMGT-functional V segments, including TRBV6-2 and TRBV6-3, those segments were excluded. In a later genetic analysis, a missense DCLRE1C variant was associated with V-gene and J-gene trimming of TCR beta chains, and the association was replicated in an independent cohort. Correlated functional status among segregating V segments might be attributable to linkage disequilibrium, but an unknown experimental factor could not be ruled out. A cluster of highly shared sequence variants was judged likely to represent a technical artifact of the sequencing pipeline. In both the original and validation cohorts, the classifier was reported to diagnose cytomegalovirus status with high specificity and sensitivity. The study gave a list of 150 to 200 TCR beta chains associated with cytomegalovirus. Immune exposure information for the cohort was limited to CMV serostatus. A later analysis reported that several top co-occurrence clusters appeared linked to parvovirus B19, influenza, CMV and Epstein-Barr virus. In an earlier analysis of a few hundred of the donors, most TCR beta V segments were observed in productive rearrangements about 87% or about 30% of the time, broadly matching IMGT annotations. In a later genetic analysis, fewer N-insertions in productive TCRs were reported among donors in an Asian-associated ancestry cluster than the roughly 700-donor mean. In this cohort, only TCR beta chains were sequenced, and detectable features were limited by the absence of alpha or paired-chain data. Compared with equally common non-associated chains, HLA-associated TCR beta chains in a later analysis were more clonally expanded and had lower generation probabilities. Over 15 rarely observed V segments, including chromosome 9 orphons, were excluded from the earlier analysis of several hundred of the donors because counts were too low.

There are 13 amino acids in the CDR3, from cysteine to phenylalanine inclusive. The sequence is cut down to CDR3 DNA, 39 bases in frame from base 1. The V and J ends are trimmed by 2 bases and 5 bases, leaving 10 bases between them. The CDR1 and CDR2 encoded by the germline V gene are SGHTA and FQGNSA. The specimen was PBMCs. This TCR was recovered from a woman aged 40 to 50 in good health and CMV-seronegative. This chain joins TRBV7-2 to TRBJ2-7; the D gene assignment is ambiguous. The nucleotide sequence is given as TGTGCCAGCAGCTTAAGAGTCTTTAACGAGCAGTACTTC. The translation is CASSLRVFNEQYF.